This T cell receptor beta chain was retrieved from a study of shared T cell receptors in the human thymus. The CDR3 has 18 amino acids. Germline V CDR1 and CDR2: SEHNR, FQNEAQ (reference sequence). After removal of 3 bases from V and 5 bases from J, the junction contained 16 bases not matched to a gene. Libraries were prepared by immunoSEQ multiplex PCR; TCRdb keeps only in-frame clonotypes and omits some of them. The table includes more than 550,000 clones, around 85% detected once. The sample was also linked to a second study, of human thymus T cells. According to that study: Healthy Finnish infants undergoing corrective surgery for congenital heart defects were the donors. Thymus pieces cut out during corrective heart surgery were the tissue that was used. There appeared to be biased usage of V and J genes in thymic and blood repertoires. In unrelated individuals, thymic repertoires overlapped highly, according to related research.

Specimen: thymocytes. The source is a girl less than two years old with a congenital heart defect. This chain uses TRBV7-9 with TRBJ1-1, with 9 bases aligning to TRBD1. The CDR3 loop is CASSFLILSTGGDTEAFF. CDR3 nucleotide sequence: TGTGCCAGCAGCTTCCTGATCCTGTCGACAGGGGGAGATACTGAAGCTTTCTTT.